Listed here are 8 T cell receptor beta chains from one sample, sequenced in a study of T cells in Graves' hyperthyroidism and ophthalmopathy. The TCR beta CDR3 regions underwent amplification using RNA transcripts as the source. Using the HTBI primer set, a first-round RT-PCR was run on the TCR CDR3. TCRdb re-called the multiplex PCR reads through MiXCR, storing one row per CDR3 protein. The sample carries about 640,000 distinct CDR3 sequences, around 21% recorded once. Specimen: blood. Receptors were obtained from a man aged 25 to 45 with Graves' ophthalmopathy.

This clonotype was recorded a few times. This CDR3 reads CASSAKDGELFF. CDR3 bases: TGTGCCAGCAGTGCGAAGGATGGGGAGCTGTTTTTT. The chain joins TRBV6-1 to TRBJ2-2; D unresolved. Trimming left V 4 bases short and J 8 bases short, with 8 bases between. The CDR3 extends over 12 amino acids. Germline V gene data show CDR1 as MNHNS and CDR2 as SASEGT.

This CDR3 reads CSARDRGEGRSYEQYF. DNA of the CDR3: TGCAGTGCTAGAGATCGGGGGGAGGGCCGGTCCTACGAGCAGTACTTC. This rearrangement joins TRBV20-1 to TRBJ2-7; TRBD2 matches 7 bases. The CDR3 sequence is 16 residues long. V lost 0 bases, J lost 1 base, and 9 bases stayed unmatched. The germline V gene encodes CDR1 DFQATT and CDR2 SNEGSKA (reference sequence).

This clonotype was seen a single time. The V and J genes are TRBV19 and TRBJ2-7; tentatively, D is TRBD1 (6 bases). The germline gives CDR1 LNHDA, CDR2 SQIVND (reference sequence). The CDR3 has 16 amino acids. Between the trimmed V and J ends, which lost 4 bases and 6 bases, there was a span of 22 bases. DNA for the CDR3: TGTGCCAGTAGTAACCCCCCTGGCAGGGGCAGATCCGAGCAGTACTTC. Protein sequence: CASSNPPGRGRSEQYF.

This clonotype was observed a few times. The chain links TRBV12-3 or TRBV12-4 to TRBJ2-1; D unresolved. The CDR3 runs 16 residues. The V end was cut by 2 bases, the J end by 5 bases, with 16 bases between. The DNA of the CDR3 is TGTGCCAGCAGTTTACAGCCCGCTAGGGCCAACAATGAGCAGTTCTTC. Translated, it gives CASSLQPARANNEQFF.

This clonotype appeared many times. The V call is TRBV12-3 or TRBV12-4, the J call TRBJ1-5; TRBD1 matches 7 bases. Losses at the gene ends were 2 bases for V and 4 bases for J; bases not matched to a gene: 5. This CDR3 is 15 amino acids long. The CDR3 bases are TGTGCCAGCAGTTTATCGGACAGGCGGAATCAGCCCCAGCATTTT. It is translated as CASSLSDRRNQPQHF.

This clonotype was detected ten times or more. CDR3 residues: CASSFWNTEAFF. The CDR3 DNA reads as TGTGCCAGCAGTTTTTGGAACACTGAAGCTTTCTTT. The rearrangement uses TRBV28 and TRBJ1-1; no clear D gene. The CDR3 totals 12 residues. V dropped 3 bases and J dropped 1 base, with 3 bases sitting between them. Germline values: CDR1 MDHEN, CDR2 SYDVKM. Drawing the rest from reference TRBV28 and TRBJ1-1, the complete variable domain is DVKVTQSSRYLVKRTGEKVFLECVQDMDHENMFWYRQDPGLGLRLIYFSYDVKMKEKGDIPEGYSVSREKKERFSLILESASTNQTSMYLCASSFWNTEAFFGQGTRLTVV.

This clonotype has ten or more counts. The chain is built from TRBV7-2 and TRBJ2-7; D is possibly TRBD2 (6 bases). The V gene lost 2 bases and the J gene lost 5 bases, with 28 bases spanning the gap. Germline lookup yields CDR1 SGHTA and CDR2 FQGNSA. This CDR3 region has 19 residues. The CDR3 sequence: CASSLWRVRFRESVHEQYF. DNA of the CDR3: TGTGCCAGCAGCTTATGGAGGGTCAGGTTCCGGGAGTCTGTCCACGAGCAGTACTTC. The full variable domain, rest sourced from reference TRBV7-2 and TRBJ2-7, is GAGVSQSPSNKVTEKGKDVELRCDPISGHTALYWYRQSLGQGLEFLIYFQGNSAPDKSGLPSDRFSAERTGGSVSTLTIQRTQQEDSAVYLCASSLWRVRFRESVHEQYFGPGTRLTVT.

This clonotype was counted only a few times. The V gene is TRBV12-3 or TRBV12-4, the J gene TRBJ2-5; D gene uncertain. Trimming cost V 2 bases and J 4 bases, with 8 bases left between them. CDR3 size: 13 residues. CDR3 DNA: TGTGCCAGCAGTTTATCGCGCATAGAGACCCAGTACTTC. Its translation: CASSLSRIETQYF.